The present TCR beta chain was sequenced within a study of T cell changes during pregnancy in multiple sclerosis. This clone was counted a single time. Libraries were prepared by immunoSEQ multiplex PCR; TCRdb keeps only in-frame clonotypes and omits some of them. The table has tens of thousands of clones, 80% to 95% seen once. Looked up from germline, CDR1 is MNHEY and CDR2 is SVGAGI. The junction had 6 bases not matched to a gene; V was cut back by 2 bases and J by 3 bases. CDR3 length: 15 amino acids. The TCR sequence derives from a female donor with multiple sclerosis, enrolled in a pregnancy study. The chain combines TRBV6-5 with TRBJ2-7, with 8 bases that match TRBD1. This sample comprised peripheral blood, obtained after pregnancy. Here the CDR3 reads CASSYHGQGFYEQYF. DNA of the CDR3: TGTGCCAGCAGTTACCACGGACAGGGCTTCTACGAGCAGTACTTC.